This entry features one T cell receptor beta chain sequence. Runs used v3.0 of the immunoSEQ assay and were done at survey level. Data came from immunoSEQ multiplex PCR; TCRdb stores just in-frame clones and leaves some out. The sample shows about 39,000 clones, approximately 86% of them seen only once. The data originate from a study of long-term antiretroviral therapy in people with HIV. This CDR3 comprises 12 residues. CDR1 and CDR2 (germline): SGHTA, FQGNSA. V was pared by 5 bases and J by 5 bases, with 9 bases between. This clonotype was obtained from a young woman with HIV. The sample consisted of unsorted PBMCs, taken just before starting antiretroviral therapy. J is TRBJ2-5 and V is TRBV7-2; D not resolved. Here the CDR3 reads CASSPLGETQYF. CDR3 DNA: TGTGCCAGCAGCCCCCTGGGGGAGACCCAGTACTTC.